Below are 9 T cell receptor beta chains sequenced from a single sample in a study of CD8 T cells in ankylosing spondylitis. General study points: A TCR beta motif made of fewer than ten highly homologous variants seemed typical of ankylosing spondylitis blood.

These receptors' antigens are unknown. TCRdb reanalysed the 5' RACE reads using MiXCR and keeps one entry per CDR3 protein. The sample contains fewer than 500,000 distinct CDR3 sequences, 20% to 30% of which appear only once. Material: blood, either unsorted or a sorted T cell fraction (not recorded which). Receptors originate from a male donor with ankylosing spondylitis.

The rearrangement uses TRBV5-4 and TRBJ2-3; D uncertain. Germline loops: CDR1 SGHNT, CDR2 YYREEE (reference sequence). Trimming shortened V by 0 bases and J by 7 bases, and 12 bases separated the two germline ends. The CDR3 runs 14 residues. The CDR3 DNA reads TGTGCCAGCAGCTTGGGTTACGCGCAAAATACGCAGTATTTT. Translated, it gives CASSLGYAQNTQYF. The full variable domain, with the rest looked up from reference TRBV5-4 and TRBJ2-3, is ETGVTQSPTHLIKTRGQQVTLRCSSQSGHNTVSWYQQALGQGPQFIFQYYREEENGRGNFPPRFSGLQFPNYSSELNVNALELDDSALYLCASSLGYAQNTQYFGPGTRLTVL.

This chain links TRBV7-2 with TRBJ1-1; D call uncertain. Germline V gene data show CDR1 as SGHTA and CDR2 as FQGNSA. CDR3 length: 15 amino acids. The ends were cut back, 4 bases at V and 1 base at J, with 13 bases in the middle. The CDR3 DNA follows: TGTGCCAGCAGCTCCCGAGGAGCAGGGAACACTGAAGCTTTCTTT. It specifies CASSSRGAGNTEAFF. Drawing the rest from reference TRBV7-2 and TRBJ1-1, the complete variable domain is GAGVSQSPSNKVTEKGKDVELRCDPISGHTALYWYRQSLGQGLEFLIYFQGNSAPDKSGLPSDRFSAERTGGSVSTLTIQRTQQEDSAVYLCASSSRGAGNTEAFFGQGTRLTVV.

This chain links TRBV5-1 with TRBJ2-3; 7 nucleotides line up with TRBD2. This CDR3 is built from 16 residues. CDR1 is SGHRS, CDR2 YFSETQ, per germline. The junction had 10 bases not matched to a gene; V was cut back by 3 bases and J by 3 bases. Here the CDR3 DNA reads TGCGCCAGCAGCTCGGCTGTTAGCGGGCTTACAGATACGCAGTATTTT. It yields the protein CASSSAVSGLTDTQYF.

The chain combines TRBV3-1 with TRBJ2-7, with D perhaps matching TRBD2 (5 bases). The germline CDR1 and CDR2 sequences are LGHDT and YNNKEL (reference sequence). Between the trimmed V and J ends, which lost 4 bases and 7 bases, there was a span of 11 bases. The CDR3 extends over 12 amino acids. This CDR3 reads CASSPGKGEQYF. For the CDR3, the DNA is TGTGCCAGCAGCCCCGGGAAGGGTGAGCAGTACTTC.

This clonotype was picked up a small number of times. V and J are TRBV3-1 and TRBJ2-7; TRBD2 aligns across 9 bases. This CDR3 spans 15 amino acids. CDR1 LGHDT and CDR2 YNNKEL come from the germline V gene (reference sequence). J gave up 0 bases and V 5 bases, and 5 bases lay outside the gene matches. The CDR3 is CASSRDSGSSYEQYF. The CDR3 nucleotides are TGTGCCAGCAGCAGGGATAGCGGGAGCTCCTACGAGCAGTACTTC.

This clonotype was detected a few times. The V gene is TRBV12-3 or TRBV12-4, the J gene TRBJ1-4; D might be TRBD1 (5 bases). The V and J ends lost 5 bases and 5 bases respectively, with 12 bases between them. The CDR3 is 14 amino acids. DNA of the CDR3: TGTGCCAGCAGTCCGGGACGGGCGAATGAAAAACTGTTTTTT. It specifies CASSPGRANEKLFF.

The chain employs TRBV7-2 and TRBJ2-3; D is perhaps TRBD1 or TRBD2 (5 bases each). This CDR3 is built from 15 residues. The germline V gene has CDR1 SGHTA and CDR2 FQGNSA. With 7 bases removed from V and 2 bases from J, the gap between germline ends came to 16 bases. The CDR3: CASKLGLALTDTQYF. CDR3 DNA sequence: TGTGCCAGCAAACTGGGGCTAGCCCTCACAGATACGCAGTATTTT.

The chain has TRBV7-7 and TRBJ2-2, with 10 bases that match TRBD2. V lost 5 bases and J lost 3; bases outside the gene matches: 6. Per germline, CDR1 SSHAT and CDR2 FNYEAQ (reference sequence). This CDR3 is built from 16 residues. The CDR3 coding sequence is TGTGCCAGCAGCACAGCGGGAGGGCCGGACACCGGGGAGCTGTTTTTT. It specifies CASSTAGGPDTGELFF.

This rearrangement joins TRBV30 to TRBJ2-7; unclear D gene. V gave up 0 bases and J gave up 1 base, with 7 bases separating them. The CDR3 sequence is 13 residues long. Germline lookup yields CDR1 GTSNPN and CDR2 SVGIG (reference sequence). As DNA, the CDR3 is TGTGCCTGGAGTGTACGCAGTTCCTACGAGCAGTACTTC. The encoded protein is CAWSVRSSYEQYF. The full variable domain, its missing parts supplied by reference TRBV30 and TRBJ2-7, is SQTIHQWPATLVQPVGSPLSLECTVEGTSNPNLYWYRQAAGRGLQLLFYSVGIGQISSEVPQNLSASRPQDRQFILSSKKLLLSDSGFYLCAWSVRSSYEQYFGPGTRLTVT.